This entry describes one T cell receptor (beta chain). Antigen: not known. These data belong to a study of tumour-infiltrating T cells in Burkitt lymphoma. Study summary: All epidemiological Burkitt lymphoma subtypes were represented in the cohort. Repertoire clonality predicted overall and progression-free survival. Study-level points and caveats: Several public clonotypes recurred in numerous Burkitt lymphoma patients.

Germline values: CDR1 WSHSY, CDR2 SAAADI. The CDR3 loop spans 16 amino acids. Trimming cost V 4 bases and J 1 base, with 14 bases left between them. Only in-frame clones appear in the TCRdb table, and some are missing; sequencing was by immunoSEQ multiplex PCR. The table records 2,000 to 2,500 clones, about 15% of them present only once. The rearrangement joins TRBV10-2 to TRBJ1-5, with TRBD1 as a possible D gene (5 bases). The receptor's source is a human donor with relapsed Burkitt lymphoma. Sequencing input: tumor tissue from a relapse. The CDR3 here is CASSVAGLGSNQPQHF. DNA for the CDR3: TGCGCCAGCAGTGTGGCAGGGCTTGGGAGCAATCAGCCCCAGCATTTT.